A selection of T cell receptor beta chains follows, all from one sample in a study of blood T cells in healthy people across ages. TCRdb re-called the 5' RACE reads with MiXCR, one entry per CDR3 protein. The data hold roughly 1,800,000 distinct CDR3 sequences, with roughly 52% observed a single time. The sequencing input was blood. These receptors were collected from a woman between 40 and 50 years old in good health. The CDR3 runs from the conserved cysteine through the conserved F or W. The order of the fields is D gene, V gene, clone size, J gene, CDR3 protein, CDR3 DNA. The D gene is left open where the match is weak. Some rows have no size entry. The others give once, few or many, or a class for an expanded clone.

.	TRBV6-6	.	TRBJ1-2	CASSYSTDSNYGYTF	TGTGCCAGCAGTTACTCAACAGATAGTAACTATGGCTACACCTTC
.	TRBV6-2/TRBV6-3	.	TRBJ2-1	CASSYTGASGEWQFF	TGTGCCAGCAGTTATACGGGGGCGTCCGGAGAGTGGCAGTTCTTC
.	TRBV7-6	.	TRBJ2-3	CASSLPRLEQYF	TGTGCCAGCAGCTTGCCCCGACTAGAGCAGTATTTT
.	TRBV11-1	.	TRBJ2-4	CASSYHGTLAKNIQYF	TGTGCCAGCAGTTACCACGGGACCCTAGCCAAAAACATTCAGTACTTC
TRBD1	TRBV9	.	TRBJ2-1	CASSPGDSRNEQFF	TGTGCCAGCAGCCCAGGGGACAGCCGCAATGAGCAGTTCTTC
.	TRBV5-1	.	TRBJ2-1	CASSLTQKPYNEQFF	TGCGCCAGCAGCTTGACACAAAAACCTTACAATGAGCAGTTCTTC
TRBD1	TRBV5-1	.	TRBJ2-4	CASSLVGTGNGKSIQYF	TGCGCCAGCAGCTTGGTGGGGACAGGAAATGGGAAAAGCATTCAGTACTTC
.	TRBV14	once	TRBJ2-4	CASRPSGVNIQYF	TGTGCCAGCAGACCTTCGGGCGTGAACATTCAGTACTTC
TRBD1	TRBV5-1	once	TRBJ1-2	CASSTLGTGTNNYGYTF	TGCGCCAGCAGCACCCTTGGGACAGGGACCAATAACTATGGCTACACCTTC
TRBD1	TRBV7-2	.	TRBJ1-2	CASSLRRGQSYGYTF	TGTGCCAGCAGCCTCCGACGGGGACAGTCCTATGGCTACACCTTC
.	TRBV27	.	TRBJ2-7	CASSLSLGGSRLWQYF	TGTGCCAGCAGTTTATCTTTGGGGGGTTCCCGGTTATGGCAGTACTTC
TRBD2	TRBV6-5	.	TRBJ2-7	CASRNPSGGYEQYF	TGTGCCAGCAGAAATCCTAGCGGGGGCTACGAGCAGTACTTC
TRBD2	TRBV7-9	.	TRBJ2-1	CASIAGGLNEQFF	TGTGCCAGCATAGCGGGGGGCCTAAATGAGCAGTTCTTC
TRBD1	TRBV20-1	.	TRBJ2-2	CSAAGGNTGELFF	TGCAGTGCGGCAGGGGGGAACACCGGGGAGCTGTTTTTT
TRBD2	TRBV2	once	TRBJ2-3	CASTRDRAGAPGTQYF	TGTGCCAGCACCAGAGACCGAGCGGGGGCCCCCGGTACGCAGTATTTT
TRBD1	TRBV7-6	.	TRBJ2-5	CASSLEDRGPYEHYF	TGTGCCAGCAGCTTGGAGGACAGGGGGCCATACGAGCATTACTTC
.	TRBV15	.	TRBJ2-4	CATSSTEPGKNIQYF	TGTGCCACCAGCTCAACCGAGCCAGGCAAAAACATTCAGTACTTC
.	TRBV2	.	TRBJ2-5	CASSELPVPGETQYF	TGTGCCAGCAGTGAACTTCCCGTCCCCGGGGAGACCCAGTACTTC
.	TRBV7-2	.	TRBJ2-1	CASSIHDSYNEQFF	TGTGCCAGCAGCATCCACGATTCCTACAATGAGCAGTTCTTC
.	TRBV4-3	.	TRBJ2-1	CASSQDWIVGGPGEFF	TGCGCCAGCAGCCAAGATTGGATAGTCGGGGGGCCGGGGGAGTTCTTC
TRBD2	TRBV7-2	.	TRBJ2-3	CASSPRLATNTDTQYF	TGTGCCAGCAGCCCCCGACTAGCGACTAACACAGATACGCAGTATTTT
TRBD2	TRBV28	.	TRBJ2-7	CASAGGLYEQYF	TGTGCCTCAGCGGGGGGCCTTTACGAGCAGTACTTC
.	TRBV20-1	once	TRBJ1-4	CSARVAGGQELFF	TGCAGTGCTAGAGTGGCCGGGGGGCAGGAACTGTTTTTT
.	TRBV2	.	TRBJ1-1	CASSAPLGPEAFF	TGTGCCAGCAGTGCCCCATTGGGACCTGAAGCTTTCTTT
TRBD1	TRBV12-3/TRBV12-4	.	TRBJ2-5	CASRDRTGGGETQYF	TGTGCCAGCAGGGACCGGACAGGGGGTGGTGAGACCCAGTACTTC
TRBD2	TRBV14	.	TRBJ2-3	CASSQDRLAVSTDTQYF	TGTGCCAGCAGCCAAGATCGACTAGCGGTTAGCACAGATACGCAGTATTTT
TRBD1	TRBV10-3	.	TRBJ2-1	CAISKGDRGANEQFF	TGTGCCATCAGTAAAGGGGACAGGGGGGCCAATGAGCAGTTCTTC
.	TRBV20-1	few	TRBJ2-1	CSASPLRGNGGDEQFF	TGCAGTGCTTCCCCTCTGAGGGGCAACGGGGGTGATGAGCAGTTCTTC
.	TRBV20-1	few	TRBJ2-7	CSARDLSGRYYEQYF	TGCAGTGCTAGAGATCTAAGCGGGCGTTACTACGAGCAGTACTTC
.	TRBV28	.	TRBJ1-4	CASRVWGEKLFF	TGTGCCAGCAGGGTCTGGGGTGAAAAACTGTTTTTT
.	TRBV7-9	.	TRBJ2-4	CTSSPRGIAKNIQYF	TGCACCAGCAGTCCCAGGGGCATAGCCAAAAACATTCAGTACTTC
.	TRBV11-2	.	TRBJ2-5	CASSLQQGKQETQYF	TGTGCCAGCAGCTTACAGCAGGGAAAACAAGAGACCCAGTACTTC
TRBD2	TRBV5-1	.	TRBJ2-6	CASSLGLAGPSSGANVLTF	TGCGCCAGCAGCTTGGGACTAGCGGGGCCAAGCTCTGGGGCCAACGTCCTGACTTTC
.	TRBV6-2/TRBV6-3	.	TRBJ2-1	CASSPPDRPVSNEQFF	TGTGCCAGCAGTCCCCCCGACAGGCCAGTTAGCAATGAGCAGTTCTTC
TRBD2	TRBV5-1	.	TRBJ2-5	CASSSGSGVQETQYF	TGCGCCAGCAGCTCGGGTAGCGGGGTGCAAGAGACCCAGTACTTC
.	TRBV15	.	TRBJ2-3	CATRQSLLGTDTQYF	TGTGCCACCAGACAGTCATTGTTAGGTACAGATACGCAGTATTTT
TRBD1	TRBV4-3	.	TRBJ1-1	CASSQLGTGYPSEAFF	TGCGCCAGCAGCCAGCTCGGGACAGGGTATCCGTCTGAAGCTTTCTTT
.	TRBV12-3/TRBV12-4	.	TRBJ1-4	CASTGQTATNEKLFF	TGTGCCAGCACTGGACAGACTGCAACTAATGAAAAACTGTTTTTT
.	TRBV4-2	few	TRBJ2-5	CASSQEGFVTTQETQYF	TGTGCCAGCAGCCAAGAAGGTTTTGTGACGACTCAAGAGACCCAGTACTTC
TRBD1	TRBV29-1	few	TRBJ1-2	CSVVTGEDYGYTF	TGCAGCGTTGTGACAGGGGAGGACTATGGCTACACCTTC
.	TRBV7-9	few	TRBJ2-5	CASSPDSPVQETQYF	TGTGCCAGCAGCCCAGACAGCCCCGTCCAGGAGACCCAGTACTTC
.	TRBV4-3	.	TRBJ2-7	CASSQELSFDVSYEQYF	TGCGCCAGCAGCCAAGAACTGTCCTTCGATGTCTCCTACGAGCAGTACTTC
TRBD1	TRBV6-6	.	TRBJ2-5	CASSYRDRGFPGELYF	TGTGCCAGCAGTTACCGGGACAGGGGTTTCCCCGGGGAGCTGTACTTC
.	TRBV19	.	TRBJ1-2	CASTRAWGRSYGYTF	TGTGCCAGTACCCGAGCTTGGGGCAGAAGCTATGGCTACACCTTC